The clone carrying this T cell receptor beta chain was observed a single time. This record comes from a study of blood T cell repertoires in COVID-19. Study in general: Collection of acute and convalescent COVID-19 samples took place in the United States, Italy and Spain. The cDNA or gDNA used as material had been derived from T cells, B-cell-depleted T cells, or PBMCs.

In the authors' methods: Amplification of reference gene primers was used by the study to estimate nucleated cell counts. Libraries were prepared by immunoSEQ multiplex PCR; TCRdb keeps only in-frame clonotypes and omits some of them. V and J calls and clone size follow that table, whereas D and trimming were derived from the DNA. The sample consists of a few hundred thousand clones, 75% to 90% of them appearing once. This CDR3 contains 13 residues. Germline CDR1 reads LGHDT; CDR2 reads YNNKEL (reference sequence). V lost 5 bases to trimming and J lost 9 bases, with 11 bases between them. Sequenced sample: peripheral blood. The chain employs TRBV3-1 (or the pseudogene TRBV3-2) and TRBJ1-6, with D perhaps matching TRBD1 (5 bases). This clonotype originated in a woman in her late teens or twenties with acute or convalescent COVID-19. The CDR3 region is CASSTDRSSPLHF. CDR3 DNA: TGTGCCAGCAGCACAGACAGATCTTCACCCCTCCACTTT.